Below are 21 T cell receptor beta chains sequenced from a single sample in a study of blood T cell repertoires in COVID-19. Generated by immunoSEQ multiplex PCR, the TCRdb table keeps only in-frame clones and is missing some. This sample has about 250,000 clones; 86% occur once, and the top ten carry around 6%. Material: peripheral blood. These receptors were obtained from an elderly woman with COVID-19, enrolled during active disease.

The chain uses TRBV2 and TRBJ1-1; D is perhaps TRBD1 (5 bases). The germline V gene encodes CDR1 SNHLY and CDR2 FYNNEI. There are 13 residues in the CDR3. The germline V and J ends were trimmed by 6 bases and 1 base, with 9 bases remaining between them. CDR3 in amino acids: CASRGLTNTEAFF. For the CDR3, the DNA is TGTGCCAGCAGGGGACTGACGAACACTGAAGCTTTCTTT. Drawing the rest from reference TRBV2 and TRBJ1-1, the complete variable domain is EPEVTQTPSHQVTQMGQEVILRCVPISNHLYFYWYRQILGQKVEFLVSFYNNEISEKSEIFDDQFSVERPDGSNFTLKIRSTKLEDSAMYFCASRGLTNTEAFFGQGTRLTVV.

The genes are TRBV10-3 and TRBJ1-5; 7 bases match TRBD1. Germline CDR1 ENHRY, CDR2 SYGVKD. After removal of 6 bases from V and 4 bases from J, the junction contained 9 bases not matched to a gene. The CDR3 is made up of 15 amino acids. This CDR3 reads CAIREGQEGNQPQHF. DNA of the CDR3: TGTGCCATCAGAGAAGGACAGGAAGGGAATCAGCCCCAGCATTTT.

The rearrangement uses TRBV30 and TRBJ1-2; 7 bases map to TRBD1. The V segment lost 0 bases and the J segment 7 bases; nucleotides outside the gene matches: 11. There are 15 residues in the CDR3. Germline CDR1 GTSNPN, CDR2 SVGIG (reference sequence). Here the CDR3 reads CAWSVRTTGTGGYTF. In nucleotides, the CDR3 is TGTGCCTGGAGTGTCCGGACGACAGGGACGGGTGGCTACACCTTC.

The rearrangement uses TRBV18 and TRBJ1-3; D uncertain. Germline lookup yields CDR1 KGHSH and CDR2 LQKENI. The germline V and J ends were trimmed by 3 bases and 0 bases, with 15 bases remaining between them. The CDR3 covers 17 residues. CDR3 DNA: TGTGCCAGCTCACCCACTGTAATACTGAACTCTGGAAACACCATATATTTT. Translated: CASSPTVILNSGNTIYF.

The chain carries TRBV19 and TRBJ2-1, with 11 bases aligning to TRBD2. CDR1 is LNHDA and CDR2 is SQIVND in the germline V gene (reference sequence). The CDR3 has 16 amino acids. V dropped 7 bases and J dropped 7; count of bases not matched to a gene: 12. This CDR3 reads CASTSGIAGGPNEQFF. CDR3 nucleotide sequence: TGTGCCAGTACCAGTGGGATAGCGGGGGGGCCAAATGAGCAGTTCTTC. Full variable domain (outside the CDR3, taken from reference TRBV19 and TRBJ2-1): DGGITQSPKYLFRKEGQNVTLSCEQNLNHDAMYWYRQDPGQGLRLIYYSQIVNDFQKGDIAEGYSVSREKKESFPLTVTSAQKNPTAFYLCASTSGIAGGPNEQFFGPGTRLTVL.

The chain combines TRBV3-1 (or the pseudogene TRBV3-2) with TRBJ2-1; D ambiguous. The CDR3 length is 14 residues. Germline CDR1 and CDR2: LGHDT and YNNKEL (reference sequence). The V and J ends lost 1 base and 7 bases respectively, with 11 bases between them. The CDR3 sequence is CASSQVAGGNEQFF. Written as DNA, the CDR3 is TGTGCCAGCAGCCAAGTAGCTGGTGGGAATGAGCAGTTCTTC.

V is TRBV20-1 and J is TRBJ1-1, with D perhaps matching TRBD1 (6 bases). CDR1 and CDR2 (germline): DFQATT, SNEGSKA (reference sequence). Trimming pared 3 bases from V and 3 bases from J, leaving 14 bases between. The CDR3 is made up of 14 amino acids. The CDR3 sequence is CSASRGAGDTEAFF. For the CDR3, the DNA is TGCAGTGCTAGTAGGGGGGCGGGGGACACTGAAGCTTTCTTT.

The rearrangement links TRBV3-1 (or the pseudogene TRBV3-2) to TRBJ1-2; D is uncertain. From germline, CDR1 is LGHDT and CDR2 YNNKEL (reference sequence). CDR3 size: 12 residues. Trimming took off 0 bases at V and 8 bases at J, with 7 bases between the two ends. CDR3 in amino acids: CASSQDERGYTF. The CDR3 DNA sequence: TGTGCCAGCAGCCAAGATGAGAGAGGCTACACCTTC.

This chain links TRBV2 with TRBJ1-5; no clear D. Per germline, CDR1 SNHLY and CDR2 FYNNEI. Between the trimmed V and J ends, which lost 7 bases and 8 bases, there was a span of 18 bases. The CDR3 totals 14 residues. This chain's CDR3 is CASTGGRTLEPQHF. The CDR3 DNA sequence: TGTGCCAGCACGGGAGGCCGAACCTTGGAGCCCCAGCATTTT.

This clone has a single count. The J gene is TRBJ1-1, the V gene TRBV2; the D gene is possibly TRBD1 (5 bases). The CDR3 is made up of 12 amino acids. The V end was cut by 3 bases, the J end by 11 bases, with 13 bases between. The V gene's germline CDR1 is SNHLY and CDR2 FYNNEI. The CDR3 loop is CASSEDQGAAFF. CDR3 sequence (DNA): TGTGCCAGCAGTGAGGATCAGGGTGCCGCTTTCTTT.

To note about this clone: Other DNA sequences from this sample encode an identical CDR3 as well. The chain recombines TRBV10-3 with TRBJ2-7; tentative D call: TRBD2 (5 bases). The V gene lost 6 bases and the J gene lost 0 bases, with 12 bases spanning the gap. The V gene's germline CDR1 is ENHRY and CDR2 SYGVKD. The CDR3 sequence is 14 residues long. The CDR3 spells CAIRTSGNSYEQYF. In DNA, the CDR3 is TGTGCCATCAGGACCTCCGGGAACTCCTACGAGCAGTACTTC.

This chain links TRBV9 with TRBJ2-2, with 7 positions matching TRBD2. V lost 3 bases, J lost 1 base, and 6 bases stayed unmatched. This CDR3 is 16 amino acids long. CDR1 SGDLS and CDR2 YYNGEE come from the germline V gene. The CDR3 DNA follows: TGTGCCAGCAGCGCCCGGGCTAGCGGGAACACCGGGGAGCTGTTTTTT. Translation gives CASSARASGNTGELFF.

The rearrangement links TRBV18 to TRBJ1-2, with a tentative D call TRBD1 (5 bases). Trimming removed 2 bases at V and 0 bases at J, with 10 bases between. The CDR3 contains 15 residues. The germline CDR1 and CDR2 sequences are KGHSH and LQKENI. The CDR3 sequence is CASSPGRGANYGYTF. The CDR3 nucleotides read TGTGCCAGCTCACCAGGGAGGGGAGCTAACTATGGCTACACCTTC.

V is TRBV18 and J is TRBJ2-2; no clear D gene. The CDR3 spans 15 residues. Germline V gene sequence: CDR1 KGHSH, CDR2 LQKENI. With 2 bases removed from V and 0 bases from J, the gap between germline ends came to 7 bases. The CDR3 DNA sequence: TGTGCCAGCTCACCAACAGCCCCGAACACCGGGGAGCTGTTTTTT. This gives the protein CASSPTAPNTGELFF.

The chain has TRBV19 and TRBJ1-5; no clear D gene. Trimming pared 1 base from V and 5 bases from J, leaving 6 bases between. This CDR3 is 13 amino acids long. Germline values: CDR1 LNHDA, CDR2 SQIVND (reference sequence). The CDR3 loop is CASSIARDQPQHF. As DNA, the CDR3 is TGTGCCAGTAGTATAGCGCGGGATCAGCCCCAGCATTTT.

This clone was found once. V usage is TRBV19 and J usage is TRBJ1-1; possibly TRBD1 for D (5 bases). Germline V gene data show CDR1 as LNHDA and CDR2 as SQIVND (reference sequence). The CDR3 runs 14 residues. V lost 8 bases to trimming and J lost 0 bases, with 13 bases between them. The chain's CDR3 is CASGRQSMNTEAFF. CDR3 bases: TGTGCCAGTGGGCGACAGTCAATGAACACTGAAGCTTTCTTT. The full variable domain, in which reference TRBV19 and TRBJ1-1 provide the parts outside the CDR3, is DGGITQSPKYLFRKEGQNVTLSCEQNLNHDAMYWYRQDPGQGLRLIYYSQIVNDFQKGDIAEGYSVSREKKESFPLTVTSAQKNPTAFYLCASGRQSMNTEAFFGQGTRLTVV.

This rearrangement joins TRBV27 to TRBJ2-5; 8 bases map to TRBD2. The V gene end was trimmed by 3 bases and the J gene end by 3 bases; junction bases not matched to a gene: 6. The CDR3 covers 15 residues. Germline CDR1 MNHEY, CDR2 SMNVEV (reference sequence). The DNA of the CDR3 is TGTGCCAGCAGTTTCGGGACTAGTCCTGAAGAGACCCAGTACTTC. It encodes CASSFGTSPEETQYF.

This clone was counted a few times. The J gene is TRBJ1-5, the V gene TRBV24-1; 7 bases line up with TRBD1. The CDR3 sequence is 16 residues long. V shed 4 bases and J 1 base; nucleotides not matched to a gene: 6. In germline, CDR1 is KGHDR, CDR2 SFDVKD. CDR3 sequence: CATSDRTTGSNQPQHF. The CDR3 DNA follows: TGTGCCACCAGTGACAGAACGACAGGGAGCAATCAGCCCCAGCATTTT.

V is TRBV5-1 and J is TRBJ2-3; D gene uncertain. This CDR3 region has 16 residues. The germline CDR1 and CDR2 sequences are SGHRS and YFSETQ. V lost 1 base and J 3 bases, leaving 15 bases between the germline ends. The CDR3 sequence: CASSLKTSLGTDTQYF. CDR3 bases: TGCGCCAGCAGCTTGAAGACCTCCCTAGGAACAGATACGCAGTATTTT.

This chain uses TRBV19 with TRBJ1-2; D not resolved. The V gene lost 7 bases and the J gene lost 4 bases, with 16 bases spanning the gap. Germline V CDR1 and CDR2: LNHDA, SQIVND (reference sequence). The CDR3 covers 14 residues. This CDR3 is CASKSAGTAYGYTF. The CDR3 coding sequence is TGTGCCAGTAAATCGGCGGGTACCGCCTATGGCTACACCTTC.

The rearrangement joins TRBV7-2 to TRBJ2-6; TRBD1 agrees at 9 bases. J lost 0 bases, V lost 6 bases, and 12 bases had no gene match. CDR3 size: 19 residues. The germline gives CDR1 SGHTA, CDR2 FQGNSA. The DNA of the CDR3 is TGTGCCAGCAGAGCCGGGACAGGGAAGGTTTCCTCTGGGGCCAACGTCCTGACTTTC. Translated, it gives CASRAGTGKVSSGANVLTF.